This TCR beta chain was captured in a study of blood T cell repertoires in COVID-19. This clone came up a few times. Germline CDR1 and CDR2: WNHNN and SYGVQD (reference sequence). CDR3 length equals 12 residues. V lost 6 bases to trimming and J lost 6 bases, with 10 bases between them. In the original processing: It was from reference gene primer amplification that nucleated cell counts were estimated. TCRdb's table, derived via immunoSEQ multiplex PCR, lists solely in-frame clones and lacks some. The D gene and trimming were derived from the DNA, and the V and J assignments and clone size from that table. The data contain fewer than 250,000 clones, 88% of them seen just once; the ten biggest clones take up 2.7%.

Source material: peripheral blood. V gene TRBV10-1 combines with J gene TRBJ2-3; D unclear. The sequence was collected from a woman aged 55-69 years with acute or convalescent COVID-19. The CDR3 loop is CASSGLLDTQYF. The DNA of the CDR3 is TGCGCCAGCAGCGGGTTACTGGATACGCAGTATTTT.